This TCR beta chain derives from a study of response to subunit inactivated influenza vaccine. The CDR3 is 13 amino acids. The germline V gene encodes CDR1 SQVTM and CDR2 ANQGSEA. TCRdb independently ran MiXCR on the RT-PCR reads; one entry per CDR3 protein. The sample consists of about 540,000 distinct CDR3 sequences, under 30% of them appearing once. The sample was also linked to a second study, of T cells expressing NK-cell markers. That study reports: A 5'RACE template switching approach incorporating UMIs was used to make TCR beta cDNA.

The J gene is TRBJ2-4, the V gene TRBV29-1; D is ambiguous. Sequencing was performed on CD4+ T cells sorted from PBMCs, taken 11 to 12 days after vaccination. This receptor was obtained from a man aged 50 to 60 who received an inactivated influenza vaccine. The CDR3 protein is CREEVLAKNIQYF. CDR3 nucleotide sequence: TGCAGGGAAGAAGTCCTAGCCAAAAACATTCAGTACTTC.